This TCR beta chain is drawn from a study of T cells after yellow fever vaccination. Study-wide results and caveats: Abundant clonotypes (contaminants from the bulk population) could be present in FACS-sorted repertoires. Most primary-vaccination clones reappeared after the booster (less than 98% CD4, about 88% CD8).

This clonotype was recorded a few times. The antigen remains undetermined. A single record per CDR3 protein comes from TCRdb applying MiXCR to the 5' RACE reads. The repertoire holds 300,000 or so distinct CDR3 sequences, with roughly 8.4% as singletons. Germline V lookup: CDR1 MDHEN, CDR2 SYDVKM. This CDR3 has 14 amino acids. The V end was cut by 1 base, the J end by 8 bases, with 11 bases between. The sequence came from a young man who received the YFV17D yellow fever vaccine. The V and J genes are TRBV28 and TRBJ1-4; no clear D. Sequencing was performed on PBMCs, taken about 41 days after the first yellow fever vaccination. As DNA, the CDR3 is TGTGCCAGCAGTTTATCTGTGGGGTGGGAAAAACTGTTTTTT. Its translation: CASSLSVGWEKLFF.